The 2 T cell receptor beta chains given below trace back to one sample, sequenced in a study of T cell repertoires in cytomegalovirus infection. One entry per CDR3 protein, called by TCRdb with MiXCR from the reads. Among approximately 500,000 distinct CDR3 sequences listed, approximately 17% were seen once. Input material: CD8+ T cells from PBMCs. The receptors shown here come from a human donor in good health (CMV status not recorded). Some clones in this sample may be carry-over from other donors' samples.

The chain carries TRBV5-5 and TRBJ2-7; 8 nucleotides line up with TRBD2. The CDR3 totals 14 residues. Germline CDR1 reads SGHKS; CDR2 reads YYEKEE (reference sequence). J lost 3 bases, V lost 6 bases, and 8 bases had no gene match. The CDR3 region has the DNA TGTGCCAGCACCCCAGGCGGGAGGAACTACGAGCAGTACTTC. Its protein is CASTPGGRNYEQYF.

The gene calls are TRBV19 and TRBJ1-5, with D unclear. Deletions cut 5 bases from V and 4 bases from J, with 12 bases between. CDR3 length: 14 amino acids. The germline V gene has CDR1 LNHDA and CDR2 SQIVND (reference sequence). CDR3 loop: CASSPTAENQPQHF. The CDR3 DNA is TGTGCCAGTAGTCCCACGGCAGAAAATCAGCCCCAGCATTTT.